This T cell receptor (beta chain) was identified during a study of cytomegalovirus exposure and HLA in healthy donors. This CDR3 comprises 13 residues. Germline V gives CDR1 MNHEY, CDR2 SVGAGI. Deletions cut 8 bases from V and 5 bases from J, with 15 bases between. PCR was performed using 60 Vbeta and 13 Jbeta primers. Assay: immunoSEQ multiplex PCR; the TCRdb copy retains only in-frame clones and omits some. The top ten hold roughly 2.9% of the sample, which has around 200,000 clones, around two thirds seen once. The J gene is TRBJ2-5, the V gene TRBV6-5, with D perhaps TRBD1 (5 bases). Sequencing used PBMCs. The receptor comes from a man aged 35 to 55 in good health and CMV-seronegative. The chain's CDR3 is CASSRRVMETQYF. The CDR3 DNA sequence: TGTGCCAGCTCGCGCAGGGTGATGGAGACCCAGTACTTC.